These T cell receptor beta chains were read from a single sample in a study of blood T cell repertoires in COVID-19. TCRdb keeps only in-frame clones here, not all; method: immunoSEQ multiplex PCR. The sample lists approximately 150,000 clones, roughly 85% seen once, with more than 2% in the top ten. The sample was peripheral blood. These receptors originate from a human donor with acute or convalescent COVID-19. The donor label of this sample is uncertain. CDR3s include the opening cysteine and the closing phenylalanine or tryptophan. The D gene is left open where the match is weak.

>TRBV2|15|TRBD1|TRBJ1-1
CASRVRQGPNTEAFF
TGTGCCAGCAGAGTCAGACAGGGCCCGAACACTGAAGCTTTCTTT
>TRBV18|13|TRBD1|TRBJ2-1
CASSPKQGSEQFF
TGTGCCAGCTCACCAAAACAGGGGAGTGAGCAGTTCTTC
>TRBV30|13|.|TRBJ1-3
CACGLSSGNTIYF
TGTGCCTGCGGTCTGAGCTCTGGAAACACCATATATTTT
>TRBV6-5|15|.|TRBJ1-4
CASSYIPTTNEKLFF
TGTGCCAGCAGTTACATCCCTACAACTAATGAAAAACTGTTTTTT
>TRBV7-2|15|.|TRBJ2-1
CASSLAPFSYNEQFF
TGTGCCAGCAGCTTAGCTCCTTTCTCCTACAATGAGCAGTTCTTC
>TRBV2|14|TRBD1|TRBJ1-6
CASKNRGMNSPLHF
TGTGCCAGCAAAAACAGGGGAATGAATTCACCCCTCCACTTT
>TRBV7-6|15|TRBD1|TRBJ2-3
CASSPSRDRADTQYF
TGTGCCAGCAGCCCGTCCCGGGACAGGGCAGATACGCAGTATTTT
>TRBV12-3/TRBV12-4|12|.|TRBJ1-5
CASSPPEQPQHF
TGTGCCAGCAGTCCCCCCGAGCAGCCCCAGCATTTT
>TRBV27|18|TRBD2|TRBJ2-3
CASSLYPIGPAGADTQYF
TGTGCCAGCAGTTTATACCCAATTGGGCCAGCGGGAGCAGATACGCAGTATTTT
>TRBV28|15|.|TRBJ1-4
CASSFFSGPNEKLFF
TGTGCCAGCAGTTTTTTCTCAGGGCCTAATGAAAAACTGTTTTTT
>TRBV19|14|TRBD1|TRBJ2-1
CASSLRQGYNEQFF
TGTGCCAGTAGTCTCCGACAGGGCTACAATGAGCAGTTCTTC
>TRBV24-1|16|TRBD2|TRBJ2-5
CATSDLGGAGQETQYF
TGTGCCACCAGTGATTTGGGGGGAGCGGGGCAAGAGACCCAGTACTTC
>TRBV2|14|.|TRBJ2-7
CASSDRPGSYEQYF
TGTGCCAGCAGTGATCGTCCAGGGTCTTACGAGCAGTACTTC
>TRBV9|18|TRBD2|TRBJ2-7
CASSPTSGTSGGFDEQYF
TGTGCCAGCAGCCCGACTTCCGGGACTAGCGGGGGCTTCGACGAGCAGTACTTC
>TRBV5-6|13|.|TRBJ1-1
CASSLARVAEAFF
TGTGCCAGCAGCTTGGCCAGGGTGGCTGAAGCTTTCTTT
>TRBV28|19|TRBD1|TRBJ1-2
CASSSVHPGQMPLGYGYTF
TGTGCCAGCAGTTCAGTCCATCCGGGACAGATGCCCCTGGGGTATGGCTACACCTTC
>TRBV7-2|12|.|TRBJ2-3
CASSLGYETQYF
TGTGCCAGCAGCTTAGGATACGAGACGCAGTATTTT
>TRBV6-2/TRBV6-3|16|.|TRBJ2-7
CASSYRRLEDSYEQYF
TGTGCCAGCAGTTATAGGAGACTAGAGGACTCCTACGAGCAGTACTTC
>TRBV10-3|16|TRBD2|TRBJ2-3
CAISSRQRGETDTQYF
TGTGCCATCAGTTCTCGTCAGCGGGGGGAAACAGATACGCAGTATTTT
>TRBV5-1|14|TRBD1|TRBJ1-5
CASSPGTDYQPQHF
TGCGCCAGCAGCCCGGGGACAGATTATCAGCCCCAGCATTTT
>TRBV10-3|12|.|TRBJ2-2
CAIMQDTGELFF
TGTGCCATCATGCAGGACACCGGGGAGCTGTTTTTT
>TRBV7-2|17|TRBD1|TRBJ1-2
CASSLVGTALSNYGYTF
TGTGCCAGCAGCCTCGTAGGGACAGCCCTAAGTAACTATGGCTACACCTTC
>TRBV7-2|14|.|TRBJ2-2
CASSLGRGTGELFF
TGTGCCAGCAGCTTAGGCAGAGGCACCGGGGAGCTGTTTTTT